The 9 T cell receptor beta chains below were found in one sample sequenced in a study of technical replicates of blood from several donors. The data were produced by immunoSEQ multiplex PCR, yet TCRdb's version contains in-frame clones alone and is incomplete. This sample yields approximately 82,000 clones, of which 95% to 96% are seen a single time; 0.37% belongs to the top ten. Sequenced material: T cells isolated from PBMCs. The receptors originated from a human donor in good health.

The J gene is TRBJ2-1, the V gene TRBV29-1, with TRBD2 as a possible D gene (5 bases). CDR3 length: 13 residues. V lost 5 bases and J 7 bases, leaving 15 bases between the germline ends. The germline gives CDR1 SQVTM, CDR2 ANQGSEA. The DNA of the CDR3 is TGCAGCGTTCACGGGGAGAAAGGGAATGAGCAGTTCTTC. Protein product: CSVHGEKGNEQFF.

The chain uses TRBV11-2 and TRBJ2-7; 7 bases fit TRBD1. Germline lookup yields CDR1 SGHAT and CDR2 FQNNGV. V gave up 4 bases and J gave up 4 bases; unmatched junction bases: 10. This CDR3 has 15 residues. The DNA of the CDR3 is TGTGCCAGCAGCTCTACAGAGGGGGCGGAATACGAGCAGTACTTC. Its protein is CASSSTEGAEYEQYF.

The chain uses TRBV5-1 and TRBJ2-5; TRBD2 matches at 11 bases. Germline V gene lookup returns CDR1 SGHRS and CDR2 YFSETQ. V was clipped by 5 bases and J by 7 bases; unmatched bases: 7. CDR3 length: 14 residues. The CDR3 nucleotides are TGCGCCAGCAGTATGGGACTAGCGGAGGGGACCCAGTACTTC. The encoded protein is CASSMGLAEGTQYF.

This clone was observed a single time. V and J are TRBV6-1 and TRBJ2-1; weak D call: TRBD1 (6 bases). V gave up 1 base and J gave up 0 bases, with 10 bases separating them. Germline CDR1 reads MNHNS; CDR2 reads SASEGT. The CDR3 extends over 16 amino acids. The CDR3 sequence: CASSEEGGVSYNEQFF. The CDR3 DNA reads TGTGCCAGCAGTGAAGAAGGGGGAGTCTCCTACAATGAGCAGTTCTTC.

V usage is TRBV15 and J usage is TRBJ2-1; 14 bases agree with TRBD2. The CDR3 runs to 15 residues. J was trimmed by 11 bases and V by 8 bases; bases with no gene match: 11. The germline gives CDR1 LNHNV, CDR2 YYDKDF (reference sequence). This CDR3 is CATGLTGTSGRQQFF. CDR3 coding DNA: TGTGCCACCGGGCTGACCGGGACTAGCGGGAGACAGCAGTTCTTC.

The chain carries TRBV9 and TRBJ2-5; 9 bases align to TRBD2. The J segment lost 2 bases and the V segment lost 0 bases, leaving 5 bases of the junction unmatched. CDR3 length equals 16 residues. Germline CDR1 is SGDLS and CDR2 is YYNGEE. The CDR3 bases are TGTGCCAGCAGCGTAGGGATAGCGGGAGTTCAAGAGACCCAGTACTTC. Its translation is CASSVGIAGVQETQYF. The full variable domain, with the rest looked up from reference TRBV9 and TRBJ2-5, is DSGVTQTPKHLITATGQRVTLRCSPRSGDLSVYWYQQSLDQGLQFLIQYYNGEERAKGNILERFSAQQFPDLHSELNLSSLELGDSALYFCASSVGIAGVQETQYFGPGTRLLVL.

V usage is TRBV6-5 and J usage is TRBJ2-7, with 13 bases lining up with TRBD2. The CDR3 spans 15 residues. The ends lost 4 bases at V and 7 bases at J; junction bases unmatched: 7. From germline, CDR1 is MNHEY and CDR2 SVGAGI. The CDR3 sequence: CASSSILAGGSEQYF. The CDR3 DNA reads as TGTGCCAGCAGTTCCATACTAGCGGGAGGGAGTGAGCAGTACTTC.

The rearrangement uses TRBV9 and TRBJ2-7; TRBD1 might be the D (5 bases). The CDR3 has 15 amino acids. Trimming left V 0 bases short and J 0 bases short, with 10 bases between. Germline values: CDR1 SGDLS, CDR2 YYNGEE. The CDR3 region is CASSVATAASYEQYF. CDR3 bases: TGTGCCAGCAGCGTAGCGACAGCCGCCTCCTACGAGCAGTACTTC. The variable domain in full, completed from reference TRBV9 and TRBJ2-7, reads DSGVTQTPKHLITATGQRVTLRCSPRSGDLSVYWYQQSLDQGLQFLIQYYNGEERAKGNILERFSAQQFPDLHSELNLSSLELGDSALYFCASSVATAASYEQYFGPGTRLTVT.

This clone has more than one count but fewer than ten. The V call is TRBV10-3, the J call TRBJ1-1; TRBD1 matches 8 bases. The V and J ends lost 10 bases and 4 bases, in that order; junction bases with no gene match: 5. CDR3 length: 12 amino acids. Looked up from germline, CDR1 is ENHRY and CDR2 is SYGVKD. CDR3 coding DNA: TGTGCCACCTCAGGGGGCGTCACTGAAGCTTTCTTT. Encoded protein: CATSGGVTEAFF.